Sequencing of this TCR beta chain was carried out in a study of technical replicates of blood from several donors. Profiling relied on immunoSEQ multiplex PCR, and the TCRdb table lists in-frame clones only, not all of them. The sample gives approximately 82,000 clones, approximately 94% of which show up once; under 0.3% is in the top ten. CDR3 size: 16 residues. Germline CDR1 and CDR2: SGHRS and YFSETQ. The trim removed 5 bases at V and 9 bases at J, leaving 16 bases unmatched. Material: T cells isolated from PBMCs. The rearrangement links TRBV5-1 to TRBJ2-3; 9 nucleotides agree with TRBD2. The sequence was collected from a human donor in good health. The CDR3 loop is CASSPAGTSLPGTQYF. CDR3 nucleotides: TGCGCCAGCAGTCCAGCCGGGACTAGCCTTCCCGGGACGCAGTATTTT.